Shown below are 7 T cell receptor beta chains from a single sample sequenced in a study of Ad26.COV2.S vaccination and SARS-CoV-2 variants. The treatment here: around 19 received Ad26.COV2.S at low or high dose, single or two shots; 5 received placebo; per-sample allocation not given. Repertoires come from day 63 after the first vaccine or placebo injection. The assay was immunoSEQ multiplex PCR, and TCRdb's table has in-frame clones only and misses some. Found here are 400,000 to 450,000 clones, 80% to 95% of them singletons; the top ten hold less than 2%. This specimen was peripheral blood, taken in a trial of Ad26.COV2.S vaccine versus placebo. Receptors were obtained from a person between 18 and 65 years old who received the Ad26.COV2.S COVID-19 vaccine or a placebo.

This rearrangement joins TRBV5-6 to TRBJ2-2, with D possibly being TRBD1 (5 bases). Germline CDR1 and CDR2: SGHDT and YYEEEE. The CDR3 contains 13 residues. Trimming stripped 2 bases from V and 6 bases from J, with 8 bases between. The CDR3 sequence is CASSFQGPGELFF. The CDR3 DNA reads TGTGCCAGCAGCTTCCAGGGTCCCGGGGAGCTGTTTTTT. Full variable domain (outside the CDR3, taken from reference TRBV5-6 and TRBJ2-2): DAGVTQSPTHLIKTRGQQVTLRCSPKSGHDTVSWYQQALGQGPQFIFQYYEEEERQRGNFPDRFSGHQFPNYSSELNVNALLLGDSALYLCASSFQGPGELFFGEGSRLTVL.

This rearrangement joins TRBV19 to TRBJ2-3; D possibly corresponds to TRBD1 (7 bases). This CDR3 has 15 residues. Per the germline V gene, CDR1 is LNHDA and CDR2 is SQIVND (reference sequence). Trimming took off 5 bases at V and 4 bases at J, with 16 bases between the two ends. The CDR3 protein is CASSHRGGSADTQYF. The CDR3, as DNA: TGTGCCAGTAGTCACAGGGGAGGTAGCGCAGATACGCAGTATTTT.

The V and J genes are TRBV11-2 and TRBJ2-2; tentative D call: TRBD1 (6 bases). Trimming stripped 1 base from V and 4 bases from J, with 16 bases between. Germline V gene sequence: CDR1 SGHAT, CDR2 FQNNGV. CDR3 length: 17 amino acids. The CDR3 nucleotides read TGTGCCAGCAGCTTAGTACGGCACAGGGACCTCACCGGGGAGCTGTTTTTT. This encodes CASSLVRHRDLTGELFF.

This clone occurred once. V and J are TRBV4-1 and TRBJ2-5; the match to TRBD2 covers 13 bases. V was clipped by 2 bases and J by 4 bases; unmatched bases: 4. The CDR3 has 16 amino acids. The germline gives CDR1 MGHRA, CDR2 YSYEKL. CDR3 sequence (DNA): TGCGCCAGCAGCCAAACTAGCGGGGGGGGCCTAGAGACCCAGTACTTC. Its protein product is CASSQTSGGGLETQYF.

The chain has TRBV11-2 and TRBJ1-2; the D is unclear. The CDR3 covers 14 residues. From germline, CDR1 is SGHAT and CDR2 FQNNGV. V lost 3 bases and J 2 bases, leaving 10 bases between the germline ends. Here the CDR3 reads CASSFKGLNYGYTF. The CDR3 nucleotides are TGTGCCAGCAGCTTTAAGGGTTTGAACTATGGCTACACCTTC.

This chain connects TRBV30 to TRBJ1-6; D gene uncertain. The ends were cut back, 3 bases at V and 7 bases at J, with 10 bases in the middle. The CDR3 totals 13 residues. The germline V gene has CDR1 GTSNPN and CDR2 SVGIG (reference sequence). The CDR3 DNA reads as TGTGCCTGGAGCGCCACCCCAAATTCACCCCTCCACTTT. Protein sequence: CAWSATPNSPLHF.

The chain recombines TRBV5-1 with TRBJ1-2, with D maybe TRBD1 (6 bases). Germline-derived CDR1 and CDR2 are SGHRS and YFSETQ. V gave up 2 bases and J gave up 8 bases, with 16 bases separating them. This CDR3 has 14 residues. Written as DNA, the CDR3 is TGCGCCAGCAGCTTTGACGGGGGCGTAGGGGGCTACACCTTC. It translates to CASSFDGGVGGYTF. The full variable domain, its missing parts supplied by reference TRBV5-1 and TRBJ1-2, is KAGVTQTPRYLIKTRGQQVTLSCSPISGHRSVSWYQQTPGQGLQFLFEYFSETQRNKGNFPGRFSGRQFSNSRSEMNVSTLELGDSALYLCASSFDGGVGGYTFGSGTRLTVV.